This T cell receptor beta chain derives from a study of blood T cell repertoires in COVID-19. Overall study context: T cells, B-cell-depleted T cells, or PBMCs provided the cDNA or gDNA that served as material.

The repertoire was sequenced with immunoSEQ multiplex PCR; TCRdb's copy has only in-frame clones and lacks some. The profile shows about 490,000 clones, approximately 85% of them singletons. There are many counts of this clone. Germline trimming cut 8 bases from V and 4 bases from J; bases unmatched to any gene: 11. CDR1 and CDR2 from the germline V gene are SGHVS and FNYEAQ. CDR3 length equals 15 residues. The source of this sequence is a human donor in a cohort sampled during active COVID-19. The rearrangement links TRBV7-6 to TRBJ2-5; 9 nucleotides align to TRBD2. The sequenced sample was peripheral blood. The DNA for the CDR3 is TGTGCCAGCGGCAAAGTAGCGGGAGACGGAGAGACCCAGTACTTC. As protein: CASGKVAGDGETQYF.